Listed here are 14 T cell receptor beta chains from one sample, sequenced in a study of blood T cells in healthy people across ages. Combining a sample-barcoded 5' primer with a J-beta primer mix, a second PCR ran for roughly 7 to 11 cycles. TCRdb fed the 5' RACE reads into MiXCR, producing one record per CDR3 protein. The data hold hundreds of thousands of distinct CDR3 sequences, with more than 40% observed a single time. The source material was blood. All receptors come from a man between 60 and 70 years old in good health.

The CDR3 loop reads CASSSYGGGTDTQYF. The CDR3 region has the DNA TGCGCCAGCAGCTCCTATGGCGGGGGCACAGATACGCAGTATTTT. The J gene is TRBJ2-3, the V gene TRBV5-1; D might be TRBD2 (6 bases). This CDR3 is built from 15 residues. Germline CDR1 SGHRS, CDR2 YFSETQ. Trimming shortened V by 3 bases and J by 1 base, and 12 bases separated the two germline ends.

The chain uses TRBV20-1 and TRBJ2-7, with 8 bases fitting TRBD2. V shed 6 bases, J shed 5 bases, and the junction held 9 bases outside the gene matches. Per the germline V gene, CDR1 is DFQATT and CDR2 is SNEGSKA (reference sequence). The CDR3 contains 13 residues. The CDR3 DNA reads TGCAGTGCAAAGCGACTAGCGATAAACGAGCAGTACTTC. This sequence encodes CSAKRLAINEQYF.

This clonotype was recorded many times. The chain recombines TRBV27 with TRBJ2-1, with 10 bases aligning to TRBD2. The CDR3 runs to 14 residues. Per the germline V gene, CDR1 is MNHEY and CDR2 is SMNVEV (reference sequence). The V gene end was trimmed by 7 bases and the J gene end by 8 bases; junction bases not matched to a gene: 8. The CDR3 sequence: CASTLSGGAYEQFF. In DNA form, the CDR3 reads TGTGCCAGCACTCTGAGCGGGGGGGCCTATGAGCAGTTCTTC.

CDR3 nucleotides: TGTGCCAGCAGGGGGGGAGGGGGTTACAATGAGCAGTACTTC. Its translation: CASRGGGGYNEQYF. V is TRBV11-2 and J is TRBJ2-5; tentatively, D is TRBD2 (7 bases). Deletions cut 6 bases from V and 11 bases from J, with 22 bases between. The CDR3 is 14 amino acids. Germline values: CDR1 SGHAT, CDR2 FQNNGV. Combining the CDR3 with reference TRBV11-2 and TRBJ2-5 gives the whole variable domain EAGVAQSPRYKIIEKRQSVAFWCNPISGHATLYWYQQILGQGPKLLIQFQNNGVVDDSQLPKDRFSAERLKGVDSTLKIQPAKLEDSAVYLCASRGGGGYNEQYFGPGTRLLVL.

The chain joins TRBV6-6 to TRBJ2-1, with 7 bases matching TRBD1. CDR3 length: 14 residues. V was clipped by 6 bases and J by 5 bases; unmatched bases: 7. Germline V gene sequence: CDR1 MNHNY, CDR2 SVGAGI (reference sequence). CDR3 loop: CASRDRTGHNEQFF. The CDR3 DNA sequence: TGTGCCAGCAGGGATCGGACAGGTCACAATGAGCAGTTCTTC.

V gene TRBV20-1 combines with J gene TRBJ1-2; D ambiguous. V was trimmed by 0 bases and J by 2 bases, leaving 10 bases between them. The length of the CDR3 is 14 residues. CDR1 and CDR2 (germline): DFQATT, SNEGSKA (reference sequence). CDR3 loop: CSARDSTANYGYTF. DNA for the CDR3: TGCAGTGCTAGAGATAGTACAGCGAACTATGGCTACACCTTC.

The chain uses TRBV20-1 and TRBJ2-4, with 7 bases matching TRBD1. Looked up from germline, CDR1 is DFQATT and CDR2 is SNEGSKA (reference sequence). V lost 6 bases and J lost 15; bases outside the gene matches: 26. The CDR3 is made up of 16 amino acids. DNA for the CDR3: TGCAGTGCAGATAAGCTTACACAGGGGTTTGACGAGACCCGGTACTTC. Protein product: CSADKLTQGFDETRYF.

The rearrangement links TRBV9 to TRBJ1-1; no clear D. Germline lookup yields CDR1 SGDLS and CDR2 YYNGEE. The CDR3 contains 16 residues. Trimming pared 0 bases from V and 0 bases from J, leaving 12 bases between. CDR3 in amino acids: CASSVDVGRLNTEAFF. For the CDR3, the DNA is TGTGCCAGCAGCGTAGATGTCGGGAGGTTGAACACTGAAGCTTTCTTT.

This chain joins TRBV6-5 and TRBJ2-5; 9 bases line up with TRBD1. The end of the DNA fits TRBJ2-7 better, so the J call may be wrong. CDR1 is MNHEY, CDR2 SVGAGI, per germline. The CDR3 spans 13 residues. The CDR3 bases are TGTGCCAGCAGTTTCACAGGGGGCCACGAGCAGTACTTC. Translating gives CASSFTGGHEQYF.

The V gene is TRBV20-1, the J gene TRBJ2-3, with TRBD2 as a possible D gene (5 bases). Germline CDR1 DFQATT, CDR2 SNEGSKA (reference sequence). Trimming removed 1 base at V and 1 base at J, with 9 bases between. CDR3 size: 14 residues. The CDR3 spells CSARAGLRTDTQYF. The CDR3 DNA sequence: TGCAGTGCTAGAGCTGGACTCCGCACAGATACGCAGTATTTT.

In regard to this clonotype: Relative to the germline gene, one junction end is altered; a read error may explain this. The rearrangement joins TRBV10-3 to TRBJ2-1, with unresolved D. The CDR3 sequence is 13 residues long. CDR1 and CDR2 (germline): ENHRY, SYGVKD. CDR3 sequence reads: CASSESIYNEQFF. CDR3 nucleotides: TGTGCCAGCAGTGAGAGCATTTACAATGAGCAGTTCTTC.

Comments on this clonotype: Relative to the germline gene, one junction end is altered; a read error may explain this. V usage is TRBV11-3 and J usage is TRBJ2-7; 9 nucleotides line up with TRBD2. CDR3 length: 16 residues. Germline CDR1 and CDR2: SGHNT and YENEEA. In DNA, the CDR3 is TGTGCCAGCAGCTTAGGGTCGACTAGCGGATCCTACGAGCAGTGCTTC. Translating gives CASSLGSTSGSYEQCF.

This chain uses TRBV5-1 with TRBJ2-5, with D hard to call. This CDR3 has 14 amino acids. Per the germline V gene, CDR1 is SGHRS and CDR2 is YFSETQ. V was shortened by 5 bases and J by 0 bases, with 11 bases between the two germline ends. This chain's CDR3 is CASRRSEYQETQYF. The CDR3 DNA follows: TGCGCCAGCAGGAGGTCGGAGTACCAAGAGACCCAGTACTTC.

In DNA form, the CDR3 reads TGTGCCACCAGCAGATTGCCGGGACTCAGGGACTACGAGCAGTACTTC. It translates to CATSRLPGLRDYEQYF. The chain joins TRBV15 to TRBJ2-7, with a possible D match to TRBD2 (6 bases). CDR3 length equals 16 residues. Germline V CDR1 and CDR2: LNHNV, YYDKDF (reference sequence). Between the trimmed V and J ends, which lost 2 bases and 3 bases, there was a span of 17 bases.